The rows below give T cell receptor beta chains drawn from one sample of a study of shared clonotypes between healthy human individuals. Generated by immunoSEQ multiplex PCR, the TCRdb table keeps only in-frame clones and is missing some. The profile shows about 510,000 clones, about four fifths of them singletons. Sequenced sample: PBMCs. These receptor sequences come from a woman aged 40 to 50 in good health. Some clones in this sample may be carry-over from other donors' samples. Each CDR3 is given with its conserved first and last residue. D genes are given only for firm matches. Some rows mark clone size as missing; the rest say once, few, many or name a class of expanded clone.

clone size	D gene	V gene	J gene	CDR3 DNA	CDR3 protein
NA	TRBD2	TRBV2	TRBJ2-1	TGTGCCAGCAGTGAGAGGGGCGGGAGTTACAATGAGCAGTTCTTC	CASSERGGSYNEQFF
NA	NA	TRBV10-2	TRBJ2-7	TGCGCCAGCTCTTCGACGAGTTTCCACGAGCAGTACTTC	CASSSTSFHEQYF
NA	NA	TRBV29-1	TRBJ2-2	TGCAGCGTTGAAACGGGGAGGAACACCGGGGAGCTGTTTTTT	CSVETGRNTGELFF
NA	TRBD2	TRBV5-1	TRBJ2-1	TGCGCCAGCAGCTTGCTGGGACTAGCGGGAGAAAATGAGCAGTTCTTC	CASSLLGLAGENEQFF
NA	TRBD2	TRBV30	TRBJ2-1	TGTGCCTGGAGCGCTACTAGCGTTTACAATGAGCAGTTCTTC	CAWSATSVYNEQFF
NA	NA	TRBV7-2	TRBJ1-1	TGTGCCAGCAGCTCTTGGAGTGAAGCTTTCTTT	CASSSWSEAFF
many	NA	TRBV19	TRBJ1-1	TGTGCCAGTAGTACTCAACAGGGAACGGCTGAAGCTTTCTTT	CASSTQQGTAEAFF
NA	NA	TRBV19	TRBJ1-5	TGTGCCAGTAGTATTCAGGGACGGCGGTACCCATGGTCCCAGCCCCAGCATTTT	CASSIQGRRYPWSQPQHF
once	NA	TRBV16	TRBJ1-2	TGTGCCAGCAGCCAATCGAGGCGGTCTAACTATGGCTACACCTTC	CASSQSRRSNYGYTF
NA	NA	TRBV4-2	TRBJ2-7	TGTGCCAGCAGCCAACGACAACCAACACCCGGGACCACGGACGAGCAGTACTTC	CASSQRQPTPGTTDEQYF
NA	NA	TRBV7-2	TRBJ1-1	TGTGCCAGCACCTTTAGGGGGGGGACTTCTGAAGCTTTCTTT	CASTFRGGTSEAFF